The sequence of this TCR beta chain was determined in a study of lymphopenia after photon versus proton radiotherapy. Study conclusions and caveats: Post-nadir diversity loss with photons came from oligoclonal expansion, particularly CD8+ Temra cells. Authors raise, but do not show, better survival with proton therapy.

This clone has just a few counts. Its antigen is not identified. Per the germline V gene, CDR1 is SGHDN and CDR2 is FVKESK. V gave up 4 bases and J gave up 3 bases, with 10 bases separating them. The CDR3 runs to 13 residues. The data were produced by immunoSEQ multiplex PCR, yet TCRdb's version contains in-frame clones alone and is incomplete. This table holds about 26,000 clones, around 90% found once. The sample here was peripheral blood, taken from a patient treated with photon-based radiotherapy. The source of this sequence is a woman aged 50 to 65 with cholangiocarcinoma. This sequence joins TRBV14 and TRBJ2-7; D perhaps matches TRBD1 (5 bases). CDR3: CASSLLRGYEQYF. In nucleotides, the CDR3 is TGTGCCAGCAGCCTACTTAGGGGCTACGAGCAGTACTTC. The entire variable domain, with the rest obtained from reference TRBV14 and TRBJ2-7, is as follows: EAGVTQFPSHSVIEKGQTVTLRCDPISGHDNLYWYRRVMGKEIKFLLHFVKESKQDESGMPNNRFLAERTGGTYSTLKVQPAELEDSGVYFCASSLLRGYEQYFGPGTRLTVT.